This T cell receptor (beta chain) derives from a study of shared clonotypes between healthy human individuals. Regarding this clone: Its antigen remains unknown.

This CDR3 has 15 amino acids. Germline lookup yields CDR1 MNHNY and CDR2 SVGAGI (reference sequence). With V trimmed by 6 bases and J by 3 bases, 11 bases remained unmatched. Each sorted subset replicate got 200 ng genomic DNA, tens of thousands of genomes. In the original processing: Owing to the provision of junction-only sequences devoid of quality scores by immunoSEQ, filtering differed. The assay was immunoSEQ multiplex PCR, and TCRdb's table has in-frame clones only and misses some. D and trimming come from the DNA, and the V and J calls and clone size come from that table. The table records around 2,000,000 clones, 85% to 95% of them present only once. Study results and caveats: Some naive CD4 clonotypes, approximately 4.5%, turned up in common across a handful of donors.

The specimen sequenced was naive CD4+ T cells sorted from blood. Subset indicated: CD45RA+ positively selected. The sequence was collected from a man younger than 35 in good health. V and J are TRBV6-6 and TRBJ2-7, with TRBD2 matching over 7 bases. The CDR3 protein is CASREGKREDYEQYF. The CDR3 bases are TGTGCCAGCAGGGAGGGTAAGCGGGAAGACTACGAGCAGTACTTC.